Listed below are T cell receptor beta chains from one sample, sequenced in a study of graft-versus-host responses after intestinal transplantation. No cognate antigen is known for these TCRs. Generated by immunoSEQ multiplex PCR, the TCRdb table keeps only in-frame clones and is missing some. The sample carries more than 80,000 clones, about four fifths recorded once. The input for sequencing was unstimulated CD8+ T cells sorted from spleen or lymph node cells, taken before intestinal transplant. Source of these receptors: a human donor who received an intestinal transplant. Both conserved end residues are part of each CDR3. Each record gives: D gene, J gene, clone size, V gene, CDR3 protein, CDR3 DNA. The D gene is left open where the match is weak. For some rows the clone size is stated as once, few or many, or as a class when expanded; others skip it.

d_call: TRBD1
j_call: TRBJ1-5
clone_size: few
v_call: TRBV6-1
cdr3_aa: CASEGAGVNQPQHF
cdr3_nt: TGTGCCAGCGAGGGGGCAGGGGTGAATCAGCCCCAGCATTTT

d_call: .
j_call: TRBJ1-2
clone_size: .
v_call: TRBV6-5
cdr3_aa: CASSPGHSAAGGYTF
cdr3_nt: TGTGCCAGCAGCCCCGGACACTCGGCGGCGGGTGGCTACACCTTC

d_call: .
j_call: TRBJ2-3
clone_size: .
v_call: TRBV10-2
cdr3_aa: CASSPTVTDTQYF
cdr3_nt: TGCGCCAGCAGTCCGACAGTGACAGATACGCAGTATTTT

d_call: .
j_call: TRBJ1-3
clone_size: once
v_call: TRBV6-1
cdr3_aa: CASSPGSSGNTIYF
cdr3_nt: TGTGCCAGCAGTCCTGGGTCCTCTGGAAACACCATATATTTT

d_call: TRBD1
j_call: TRBJ1-2
clone_size: .
v_call: TRBV6-5
cdr3_aa: CASSHRGESIYGYTF
cdr3_nt: TGTGCCAGCTCACACAGGGGGGAGTCGATCTATGGCTACACCTTC

d_call: .
j_call: TRBJ1-5
clone_size: .
v_call: TRBV10-2
cdr3_aa: CASSEPKRAISNQPQHF
cdr3_nt: TGCGCCAGCAGTGAACCCAAAAGGGCAATTAGCAATCAGCCCCAGCATTTT

d_call: TRBD2
j_call: TRBJ2-3
clone_size: .
v_call: TRBV28
cdr3_aa: CASSLFGTSGSFADTQYF
cdr3_nt: TGTGCCAGCAGTTTATTTGGGACTAGCGGGAGTTTTGCAGATACGCAGTATTTT

d_call: TRBD2
j_call: TRBJ2-7
clone_size: .
v_call: TRBV5-6
cdr3_aa: CASSLARASGGSDEQYF
cdr3_nt: TGTGCCAGCAGCTTGGCTAGGGCTAGCGGGGGGAGTGACGAGCAGTACTTC

d_call: .
j_call: TRBJ2-7
clone_size: .
v_call: TRBV29-1
cdr3_aa: CSVEVGTVLRYEQYF
cdr3_nt: TGCAGCGTTGAAGTGGGGACGGTCCTAAGGTACGAGCAGTACTTC

d_call: TRBD1
j_call: TRBJ2-7
clone_size: few
v_call: TRBV11-2
cdr3_aa: CASSLIYPNRGSPYEQYF
cdr3_nt: TGTGCCAGCAGCCTCATTTACCCGAACAGGGGGTCCCCCTACGAGCAGTACTTC

d_call: TRBD1
j_call: TRBJ2-1
clone_size: .
v_call: TRBV29-1
cdr3_aa: CSVTGGNEQFF
cdr3_nt: TGCAGCGTTACAGGGGGCAATGAGCAGTTCTTC

d_call: .
j_call: TRBJ2-3
clone_size: once
v_call: TRBV28
cdr3_aa: CASSLDDTQYF
cdr3_nt: TGTGCCAGCAGTCTCGATGATACGCAGTATTTT

d_call: .
j_call: TRBJ2-2
clone_size: .
v_call: TRBV5-4
cdr3_aa: CASSLGTNPGELFF
cdr3_nt: TGTGCCAGCAGCTTGGGGACCAATCCCGGGGAGCTGTTTTTT

d_call: TRBD1
j_call: TRBJ1-4
clone_size: .
v_call: TRBV5-6
cdr3_aa: CASSQAGDSLEKLFF
cdr3_nt: TGTGCCAGCAGCCAAGCGGGGGACAGTTTGGAAAAACTGTTTTTT

d_call: TRBD1
j_call: TRBJ1-4
clone_size: .
v_call: TRBV27
cdr3_aa: CASSPFRGLTNEKLFF
cdr3_nt: TGTGCCAGCAGTCCCTTCAGGGGGCTGACTAATGAAAAACTGTTTTTT

d_call: TRBD1
j_call: TRBJ1-4
clone_size: .
v_call: TRBV2
cdr3_aa: CASKSPGQGDEKLFF
cdr3_nt: TGTGCCAGCAAGTCCCCGGGACAGGGGGACGAAAAACTGTTTTTT

d_call: .
j_call: TRBJ2-7
clone_size: .
v_call: TRBV7-5
cdr3_aa: CVRSSTSGGGFYEQYF
cdr3_nt: TGTGTCAGAAGCTCCACTAGCGGGGGGGGTTTCTACGAGCAGTACTTC

d_call: TRBD1
j_call: TRBJ2-5
clone_size: .
v_call: TRBV13
cdr3_aa: CASSLRDRGEETQYF
cdr3_nt: TGTGCCAGCAGTCTCCGGGACAGGGGAGAAGAGACCCAGTACTTC

d_call: .
j_call: TRBJ2-7
clone_size: .
v_call: TRBV27
cdr3_aa: CASSGGRGGYEQYF
cdr3_nt: TGTGCCAGCAGTGGAGGCAGGGGAGGGTACGAGCAGTACTTC

d_call: .
j_call: TRBJ2-4
clone_size: .
v_call: TRBV10-1
cdr3_aa: CASSRPTVGYF
cdr3_nt: TGCGCCAGCAGTCGACCGACTGTTGGGTATTTC

d_call: .
j_call: TRBJ1-2
clone_size: few
v_call: TRBV6-6
cdr3_aa: CASSYSVSYGYTF
cdr3_nt: TGTGCCAGCAGTTACTCTGTAAGCTATGGCTACACCTTC

d_call: TRBD2
j_call: TRBJ2-1
clone_size: .
v_call: TRBV4-1
cdr3_aa: CASSQGFGGGTKGGYNEQFF
cdr3_nt: TGCGCCAGCAGCCAGGGATTTGGGGGGGGAACTAAAGGCGGGTACAATGAGCAGTTCTTC

d_call: TRBD1
j_call: TRBJ1-2
clone_size: .
v_call: TRBV7-6
cdr3_aa: CASSAGTGSYGYTF
cdr3_nt: TGTGCCAGCAGCGCGGGGACAGGGTCCTATGGCTACACCTTC

d_call: .
j_call: TRBJ1-2
clone_size: .
v_call: TRBV5-1
cdr3_aa: CASSLVPYITGFYGYTF
cdr3_nt: TGCGCCAGCAGCTTGGTTCCCTACATAACAGGCTTCTATGGCTACACCTTC

d_call: .
j_call: TRBJ2-1
clone_size: .
v_call: TRBV7-3
cdr3_aa: CASSLGLGEQFF
cdr3_nt: TGTGCCAGCAGCTTAGGGTTGGGTGAGCAGTTCTTC

d_call: TRBD1
j_call: TRBJ1-1
clone_size: .
v_call: TRBV7-9
cdr3_aa: CASSLGTGRTEAFF
cdr3_nt: TGTGCCAGCAGCTTAGGGACAGGGCGTACTGAAGCTTTCTTT

d_call: TRBD1
j_call: TRBJ1-1
clone_size: .
v_call: TRBV12-5
cdr3_aa: CASGFLQGDRFNTEAFF
cdr3_nt: TGTGCTAGTGGTTTCCTACAGGGGGACCGGTTTAACACTGAAGCTTTCTTT

d_call: .
j_call: TRBJ1-3
clone_size: once
v_call: TRBV12-1
cdr3_aa: CASSPLYDGGTIYF
cdr3_nt: TGTGCCAGCAGCCCCCTGTATGACGGAGGTACCATATATTTT

d_call: TRBD1
j_call: TRBJ2-7
clone_size: few
v_call: TRBV4-1
cdr3_aa: CASSHDRAGASYEQYF
cdr3_nt: TGCGCCAGCAGCCACGACAGGGCCGGGGCATCCTACGAGCAGTACTTC

d_call: .
j_call: TRBJ2-7
clone_size: once
v_call: TRBV21-1
cdr3_aa: CASMQDSAGGPYEQYF
cdr3_nt: TGTGCCAGCATGCAAGATTCAGCGGGAGGGCCATACGAGCAGTACTTC

d_call: .
j_call: TRBJ2-5
clone_size: .
v_call: TRBV5-6
cdr3_aa: CASSLDQETQYF
cdr3_nt: TGTGCCAGCAGCTTGGATCAAGAGACCCAGTACTTC

d_call: .
j_call: TRBJ2-7
clone_size: .
v_call: TRBV27
cdr3_aa: CASSLFTGSYEQCF
cdr3_nt: TGTGCCAGCAGTTTATTTACGGGGTCCTACGAGCAGTGCTTC

d_call: .
j_call: TRBJ2-7
clone_size: .
v_call: TRBV18
cdr3_aa: CASSPLGGVYEQYF
cdr3_nt: TGTGCCAGCTCACCCCTAGGGGGGGTCTACGAGCAGTACTTC

d_call: .
j_call: TRBJ2-1
clone_size: .
v_call: TRBV9
cdr3_aa: CASSPFLEFWVGQFF
cdr3_nt: TGTGCCAGCAGCCCTTTTCTGGAGTTCTGGGTAGGGCAGTTCTTC

d_call: .
j_call: TRBJ2-1
clone_size: .
v_call: TRBV19
cdr3_aa: CASSIEGTHSTQTYNEQFF
cdr3_nt: TGTGCCAGTAGTATAGAGGGGACCCATTCAACTCAAACCTACAATGAGCAGTTCTTC

d_call: .
j_call: TRBJ1-4
clone_size: .
v_call: TRBV2
cdr3_aa: CASREDSQNEKLFF
cdr3_nt: TGTGCCAGCAGGGAGGACAGCCAGAATGAAAAACTGTTTTTT

d_call: TRBD1
j_call: TRBJ1-1
clone_size: .
v_call: TRBV9
cdr3_aa: CASSPRAGGNTEAFF
cdr3_nt: TGTGCCAGCAGCCCCCGCGCAGGGGGTAACACTGAAGCTTTCTTT

d_call: TRBD2
j_call: TRBJ2-2
clone_size: .
v_call: TRBV28
cdr3_aa: CASSPGLAGDHGELFF
cdr3_nt: TGTGCCAGCAGCCCGGGACTAGCGGGGGATCACGGGGAGCTGTTTTTT

d_call: TRBD1
j_call: TRBJ2-1
clone_size: .
v_call: TRBV7-6
cdr3_aa: CASSYTDRVNEQFF
cdr3_nt: TGTGCCAGCAGCTATACTGACAGGGTCAATGAGCAGTTCTTC

d_call: .
j_call: TRBJ2-5
clone_size: .
v_call: TRBV2
cdr3_aa: CASSAGAAGKLQETQYF
cdr3_nt: TGTGCCAGCAGTGCAGGGGCAGCGGGAAAGCTACAAGAGACCCAGTACTTC

d_call: .
j_call: TRBJ2-1
clone_size: .
v_call: TRBV28
cdr3_aa: CASSSPRGRVVNEQFF
cdr3_nt: TGTGCCAGCAGTTCGCCCCGAGGCAGGGTAGTAAATGAGCAGTTCTTC

d_call: .
j_call: TRBJ1-1
clone_size: once
v_call: TRBV29-1
cdr3_aa: CSVERWTEAFF
cdr3_nt: TGCAGCGTTGAGAGGTGGACTGAAGCTTTCTTT

d_call: .
j_call: TRBJ2-7
clone_size: .
v_call: TRBV28
cdr3_aa: CASSPQGGYEQYF
cdr3_nt: TGTGCCAGCAGCCCTCAGGGGGGCTACGAGCAGTACTTC

d_call: .
j_call: TRBJ1-1
clone_size: .
v_call: TRBV6-5
cdr3_aa: CASSEGVGKVFF
cdr3_nt: TGTGCCAGCAGTGAAGGGGTAGGTAAGGTTTTCTTT

d_call: TRBD2
j_call: TRBJ2-3
clone_size: .
v_call: TRBV28
cdr3_aa: CASSLWASGSGGQYF
cdr3_nt: TGTGCCAGCAGTTTATGGGCTAGCGGGAGTGGTGGGCAGTATTTT

d_call: .
j_call: TRBJ1-5
clone_size: .
v_call: TRBV4-1
cdr3_aa: CASSQGFPSNQPQHF
cdr3_nt: TGCGCCAGCAGCCAAGGGTTTCCTAGCAATCAGCCCCAGCATTTT

d_call: TRBD2
j_call: TRBJ2-1
clone_size: .
v_call: TRBV10-2
cdr3_aa: CASGTSGGDEQFF
cdr3_nt: TGCGCCAGCGGGACTAGCGGGGGCGATGAGCAGTTCTTC

d_call: TRBD1
j_call: TRBJ2-7
clone_size: .
v_call: TRBV28
cdr3_aa: CASTLERQGAREQYF
cdr3_nt: TGTGCCAGCACCCTCGAAAGACAGGGGGCACGGGAGCAGTACTTC

d_call: .
j_call: TRBJ2-7
clone_size: .
v_call: TRBV19
cdr3_aa: CASKWNPSSYEQYF
cdr3_nt: TGTGCCAGTAAATGGAATCCTAGCTCCTACGAGCAGTACTTC

d_call: TRBD1
j_call: TRBJ2-1
clone_size: .
v_call: TRBV2
cdr3_aa: CASSEEEGQGTRFDSEQFF
cdr3_nt: TGTGCCAGCAGTGAAGAAGAGGGACAGGGGACGCGATTCGATAGTGAGCAGTTCTTC

d_call: .
j_call: TRBJ1-4
clone_size: .
v_call: TRBV30
cdr3_aa: CAWSPSFSTNEKLFF
cdr3_nt: TGTGCCTGGAGTCCGAGTTTTTCAACTAATGAAAAACTGTTTTTT

d_call: TRBD1
j_call: TRBJ1-5
clone_size: .
v_call: TRBV19
cdr3_aa: CASSIGGGGGSNQPQHF
cdr3_nt: TGTGCCAGTAGTATAGGAGGGGGCGGCGGAAGCAATCAGCCCCAGCATTTT

d_call: .
j_call: TRBJ1-3
clone_size: .
v_call: TRBV27
cdr3_aa: CASSLSGQGGNTIYF
cdr3_nt: TGTGCCAGCAGTTTATCGGGGCAGGGTGGAAACACCATATATTTT

d_call: TRBD1
j_call: TRBJ2-1
clone_size: .
v_call: TRBV6-1
cdr3_aa: CASSEYQGAGNEQFF
cdr3_nt: TGTGCCAGCAGTGAATATCAGGGGGCGGGAAATGAGCAGTTCTTC